This TCR beta chain is drawn from a study of cytotoxic CD8 clonotypes in ibrutinib-treated CLL. Study details: Among the samples, the mean was 255,043 productive templates and 94,082 productive rearrangements.

This CDR3 spans 13 amino acids. The germline gives CDR1 MNHNS, CDR2 SASEGT. V lost 10 bases to trimming and J lost 7 bases; unmatched junction nucleotides: 10. Overall study findings and caveats: Pretreatment clonality was elevated relative to age-matched healthy donors and paralleled circulating CD8+ T-cell counts. Among the clonotypes, public ones were uncommon and contracted or held stable on treatment.

Note on this clone: Its antigen is not known.

Profiling relied on immunoSEQ multiplex PCR, and the TCRdb table lists in-frame clones only, not all of them. This sample has about 8,600 clones, with approximately 77% found just once. The chain couples TRBV6-1 to TRBJ1-5, with 7 bases that match TRBD1. The sequence came from a human donor with chronic lymphocytic leukemia. The sequences come from PBMCs, collected before ibrutinib treatment. The CDR3 here is CATSRDRRQPQHF. The CDR3 nucleotides read TGTGCCACCTCAAGGGACAGAAGGCAGCCCCAGCATTTT.